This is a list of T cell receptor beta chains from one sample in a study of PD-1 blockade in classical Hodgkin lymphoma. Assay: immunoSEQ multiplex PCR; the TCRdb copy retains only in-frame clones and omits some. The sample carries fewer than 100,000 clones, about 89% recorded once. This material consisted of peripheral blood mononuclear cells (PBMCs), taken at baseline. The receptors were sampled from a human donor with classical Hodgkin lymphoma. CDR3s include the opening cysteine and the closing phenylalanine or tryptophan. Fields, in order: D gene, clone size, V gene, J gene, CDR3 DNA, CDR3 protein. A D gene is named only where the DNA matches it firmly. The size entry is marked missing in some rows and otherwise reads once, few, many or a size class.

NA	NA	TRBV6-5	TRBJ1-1	TGTGCCAGCAGCAACCCTCAAGGGGGGGACACTGAAGCTTTCTTT	CASSNPQGGDTEAFF
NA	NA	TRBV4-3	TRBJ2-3	TGCGCCAGCAGCCAATCGGTCCCAGCTACTAGCACAGATACGCAGTATTTT	CASSQSVPATSTDTQYF
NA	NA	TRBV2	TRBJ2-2	TGTGCCAGCGAAGGGACTCTGGGGGAGCTGTTTTTT	CASEGTLGELFF
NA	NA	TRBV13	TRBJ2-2	TGTGCCAGCAGCTTTCGGACGGTGAACACCGGGGAGCTGTTTTTT	CASSFRTVNTGELFF
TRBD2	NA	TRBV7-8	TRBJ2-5	TGTGCCAGCAGCGTAAGACTAGCGGGAGTTTGGGAGACCCAGTACTTC	CASSVRLAGVWETQYF
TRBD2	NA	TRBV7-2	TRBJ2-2	TGTGCCAGCAGTGGGACTAGCGGGAGTGCCGGGGAGCTGTTTTTT	CASSGTSGSAGELFF
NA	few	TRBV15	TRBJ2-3	TGTGCCACCAGCAGATCTGGCTTCCACCTCACAGATACGCAGTATTTT	CATSRSGFHLTDTQYF
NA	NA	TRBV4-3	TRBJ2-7	TGCGCCAGCAGCCAAGAAGGGGACAACCTTTACGAGCAGTACTTC	CASSQEGDNLYEQYF
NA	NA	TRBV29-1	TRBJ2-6	TGCAGCGTTGATTCTGGGGCCAACGTCCTGACTTTC	CSVDSGANVLTF
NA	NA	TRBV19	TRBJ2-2	TGTGCCAGTAGCCTCAACCCGTTCGCCGGGGAGCTGTTTTTT	CASSLNPFAGELFF
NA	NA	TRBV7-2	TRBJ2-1	TGTGCCAGCAGCTTAGCACGCCTAGCAGGTGAGCAGTTCTTC	CASSLARLAGEQFF
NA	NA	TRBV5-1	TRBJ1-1	TGCGCCAGCAGCTTGGATACAGGATTCTCTGAAGCTTTCTTT	CASSLDTGFSEAFF
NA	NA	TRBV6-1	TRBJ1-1	TGTGCCAGCAGCAACCGTTTAGAGGGGACTGAAGCTTTCTTT	CASSNRLEGTEAFF
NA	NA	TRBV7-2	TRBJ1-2	TGTGCCAGCAGCTTAGGGAGGTACTATGGCTACACCTTC	CASSLGRYYGYTF
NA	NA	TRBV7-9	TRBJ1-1	TGTGCCAGCAGGGGGCGCGGCACTGAAGCTTTCTTT	CASRGRGTEAFF
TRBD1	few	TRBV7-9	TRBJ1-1	TGTGCCAGCAGCTACCTACAGGGGACGAACACTGAAGCTTTCTTT	CASSYLQGTNTEAFF
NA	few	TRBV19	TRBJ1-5	TGTGCCAGCCGGGGGGGGCAGAATCAGCCCCAGCATTTT	CASRGGQNQPQHF